One T cell receptor beta chain is described in this entry. Its specificity is unknown. While the first cohort had some 700 subjects, the donors belonged to the separate validation cohort of over a hundred subjects. The germline V gene has CDR1 SGHNT and CDR2 YYREEE (reference sequence). Trimming shortened V by 4 bases and J by 5 bases, and 16 bases separated the two germline ends. This CDR3 has 14 residues. The source of the sample is a study of cytomegalovirus exposure and HLA in healthy donors. Study-wide findings and caveats: The majority of TCR sequences were rare, yet some public TCRs appeared in many donors. The study labeled 150 to 200 TCR beta chains cytomegalovirus-associated.

Produced via immunoSEQ multiplex PCR; TCRdb's table is partial and in-frame only. The profile shows about 150,000 clones, roughly 87% of them singletons. This chain connects TRBV5-4 to TRBJ2-7; D gene unclear. Input material: PBMCs. This clonotype originated in a woman between 18 and 29 years old in good health and CMV-seropositive. This CDR3 is CASSRFPQEDEQYF. CDR3 DNA: TGTGCCAGCAGCCGATTCCCTCAAGAGGACGAGCAGTACTTC.